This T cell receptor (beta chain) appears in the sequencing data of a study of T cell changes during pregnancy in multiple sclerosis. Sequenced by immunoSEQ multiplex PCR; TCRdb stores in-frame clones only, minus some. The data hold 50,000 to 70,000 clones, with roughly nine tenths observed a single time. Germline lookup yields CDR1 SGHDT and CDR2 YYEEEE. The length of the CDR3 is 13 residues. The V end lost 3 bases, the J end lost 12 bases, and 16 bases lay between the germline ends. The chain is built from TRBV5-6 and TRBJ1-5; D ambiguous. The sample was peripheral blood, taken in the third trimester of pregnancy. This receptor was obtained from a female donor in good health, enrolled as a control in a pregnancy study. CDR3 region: CASSSQLGELQHF. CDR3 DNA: TGTGCCAGCAGCTCCCAGTTGGGCGAGCTCCAGCATTTT.